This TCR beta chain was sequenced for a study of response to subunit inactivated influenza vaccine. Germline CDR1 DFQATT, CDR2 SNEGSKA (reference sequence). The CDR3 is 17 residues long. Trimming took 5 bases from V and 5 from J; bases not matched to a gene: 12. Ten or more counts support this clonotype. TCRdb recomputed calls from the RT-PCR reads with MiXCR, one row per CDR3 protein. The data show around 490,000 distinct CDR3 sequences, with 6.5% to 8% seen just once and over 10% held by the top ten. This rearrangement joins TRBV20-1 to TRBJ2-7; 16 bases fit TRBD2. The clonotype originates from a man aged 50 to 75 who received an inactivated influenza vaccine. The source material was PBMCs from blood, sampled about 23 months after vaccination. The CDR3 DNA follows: TGCAGTGCTCAGGGACTAGCGGGAGGGCCTAGGGTAAACGAGCAGTACTTC. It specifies CSAQGLAGGPRVNEQYF.